A single sample is the source of the 31 T cell receptor beta chains below, sequenced in a study of T cells after yellow fever vaccination. TCRdb re-called the 5' RACE reads with MiXCR, one entry per CDR3 protein. The sample gives roughly 32,000 distinct CDR3 sequences, approximately 6.6% of which show up once; 20% to 25% is in the top ten. Sequenced material: PBMCs, either bulk or a sorted T-cell subset (CD4+, CD8+, memory, or dextramer-sorted; not recorded which), taken on the day of the first yellow fever vaccination. All receptors come from a man between 18 and 35 years old who received the YFV17D yellow fever vaccine.

The chain links TRBV25-1 to TRBJ1-5, with D tentatively TRBD1 (5 bases). V was pared by 7 bases and J by 2 bases, with 15 bases between. Germline values: CDR1 MGHDK, CDR2 SYGVNS. The CDR3 is 15 residues long. The chain's CDR3 is CASTGERGGNQPQHF. In nucleotides, the CDR3 is TGTGCCAGCACCGGAGAAAGGGGAGGCAATCAGCCCCAGCATTTT.

There are many counts of this clonotype. The rearrangement joins TRBV28 to TRBJ2-3, with D possibly TRBD2 on 5 matching bases. The V gene lost 7 bases and the J gene lost 3 bases, with 14 bases spanning the gap. Germline assignment: CDR1 MDHEN and CDR2 SYDVKM. The CDR3 sequence is 14 residues long. The CDR3 loop reads CASKRTGGTDTQYF. The CDR3, as DNA: TGTGCCAGCAAGCGGACCGGCGGGACAGATACGCAGTATTTT.

Many counts were recorded for this clonotype. The genes are TRBV7-9 and TRBJ2-3; possibly TRBD2 for D (5 bases). V lost 5 bases, J lost 3 bases, and 21 bases lay in between. The CDR3 spans 17 residues. Germline V CDR1 and CDR2: SEHNR, FQNEAQ (reference sequence). The CDR3 region is CASSPSRGGPRTDTQYF. The CDR3 nucleotides are TGTGCCAGCAGCCCCAGTCGGGGTGGCCCCCGGACAGATACGCAGTATTTT.

This clonotype was counted many times. The rearrangement uses TRBV6-5 and TRBJ2-7; weak D call: TRBD1 (6 bases). CDR1 is MNHEY and CDR2 is SVGAGI in the germline V gene. This CDR3 is built from 14 residues. V was cut by 6 bases and J by 4 bases, with 16 bases left in between. CDR3 region: CASRYREFSYEQYF. The CDR3 DNA is TGTGCCAGCAGATACAGGGAATTCAGTTACGAGCAGTACTTC.

In this sample, this clonotype turned up many times. The chain recombines TRBV6-4 with TRBJ2-2, with 8 bases matching TRBD1. With 6 bases clipped from V and 6 bases from J, the junction kept 12 bases outside the gene matches. CDR1 MRHNA and CDR2 SNTAGT come from the germline V gene. The CDR3 sequence is 16 residues long. The CDR3 sequence: CASSETPGQGSGELFF. CDR3 coding DNA: TGTGCCAGCAGCGAAACCCCCGGACAGGGATCCGGGGAGCTGTTTTTT.

This clonotype was recorded many times. The J gene is TRBJ2-1, the V gene TRBV5-5; 8 bases are a match to TRBD2. CDR3 length: 14 amino acids. Unmatched junction bases numbered 5, after V lost 3 bases and J lost 6 bases. Per the germline V gene, CDR1 is SGHKS and CDR2 is YYEKEE (reference sequence). The CDR3 spells CASSSTRGGNEQFF. The CDR3 DNA reads as TGTGCCAGCAGCTCAACCCGGGGGGGCAATGAGCAGTTCTTC. The full variable domain, its missing parts supplied by reference TRBV5-5 and TRBJ2-1, is DAGVTQSPTHLIKTRGQQVTLRCSPISGHKSVSWYQQVLGQGPQFIFQYYEKEERGRGNFPDRFSARQFPNYSSELNVNALLLGDSALYLCASSSTRGGNEQFFGPGTRLTVL.

This clonotype is termed medium-sized (0.01 to 0.1%). The genes are TRBV11-2 and TRBJ1-6; 8 nucleotides align to TRBD1. Per germline, CDR1 SGHAT and CDR2 FQNNGV. V dropped 5 bases and J dropped 7; count of bases not matched to a gene: 7. The CDR3 totals 15 residues. CDR3 in DNA: TGTGCCAGCAGCAGACAGGGGCCTACCAATTCACCCCTCCACTTT. Its protein is CASSRQGPTNSPLHF.

This clonotype showed up many times. The chain couples TRBV20-1 to TRBJ1-2; tentative D call: TRBD1 (6 bases). The CDR3 contains 15 residues. CDR1 is DFQATT, CDR2 SNEGSKA, per germline (reference sequence). For the CDR3, the DNA is TGCAGGGCCGCTGGGGGGGCAGTCGAAAACTATGGCTACACCTTC. Translated, it gives CRAAGGAVENYGYTF.

There are many counts of this clonotype. The rearrangement uses TRBV5-1 and TRBJ1-5; D is perhaps TRBD1 (5 bases). This CDR3 spans 16 amino acids. Deletions cut 0 bases from V and 6 bases from J, with 16 bases between. CDR1 and CDR2 from the germline V gene are SGHRS and YFSETQ. CDR3 amino acids: CASSLAFETDSQPQHF. The CDR3 DNA reads TGCGCCAGCAGCTTGGCTTTTGAGACAGATAGTCAGCCCCAGCATTTT.

This clonotype was detected only a few times. This chain joins TRBV4-1 and TRBJ1-1, with D tentatively TRBD1 (5 bases). The CDR3 has 13 amino acids. Trimming pared 3 bases from V and 2 bases from J, leaving 7 bases between. CDR1 MGHRA and CDR2 YSYEKL come from the germline V gene. The CDR3 coding sequence is TGCGCCAGCAGCCACCAGGGAAACACTGAAGCTTTCTTT. Translation: CASSHQGNTEAFF.

This clonotype was seen at least ten times. This sequence joins TRBV7-2 and TRBJ2-2, with a weak D call TRBD2 (5 bases). Germline V CDR1 and CDR2: SGHTA, FQGNSA. This CDR3 spans 15 amino acids. With 2 bases removed from V and 5 bases from J, the gap between germline ends came to 12 bases. DNA for the CDR3: TGTGCCAGCAGCTTAAGGCAGGCGGGTACCGGGGAGCTGTTTTTT. As protein: CASSLRQAGTGELFF.

In this sample, this clonotype turned up many times. CDR3 sequence: CASSQDRGFVMNTEAFF. The CDR3 bases are TGTGCCAGCAGCCAAGACAGGGGGTTCGTGATGAACACTGAAGCTTTCTTT. The J gene is TRBJ1-1, the V gene TRBV11-2; 9 bases match TRBD1. Trimming removed 5 bases from V and 0 bases from J; junction bases left unmatched: 10. The CDR3 is 17 amino acids. CDR1 is SGHAT, CDR2 FQNNGV, per germline. The full variable domain, rest sourced from reference TRBV11-2 and TRBJ1-1, is EAGVAQSPRYKIIEKRQSVAFWCNPISGHATLYWYQQILGQGPKLLIQFQNNGVVDDSQLPKDRFSAERLKGVDSTLKIQPAKLEDSAVYLCASSQDRGFVMNTEAFFGQGTRLTVV.

At least ten counts were recorded for this clonotype. This chain links TRBV6-4 with TRBJ2-3; TRBD2 matches at 11 bases. V gave up 4 bases and J gave up 4 bases; unmatched junction bases: 4. This CDR3 has 15 residues. Germline CDR1 MRHNA, CDR2 SNTAGT. Here the CDR3 DNA reads TGTGCCAGCAGTGGTAGCGGGGGGGCCCCAGATACGCAGTATTTT. Its protein product is CASSGSGGAPDTQYF.

This clonotype was found many times. The chain employs TRBV6-4 and TRBJ1-1, with D possibly matching TRBD1 (5 bases). The CDR3 consists of 13 residues. Trimming took off 8 bases at V and 3 bases at J, with 13 bases between the two ends. Germline CDR1 is MRHNA and CDR2 is SNTAGT. CDR3 sequence (DNA): TGTGCCAGCCGAGGACGGGGCGACACTGAAGCTTTCTTT. This encodes CASRGRGDTEAFF.

This clonotype was seen ten or more times. This chain links TRBV5-4 with TRBJ1-2; 9 nucleotides line up with TRBD1. V dropped 4 bases and J dropped 8; count of bases not matched to a gene: 9. Per the germline V gene, CDR1 is SGHNT and CDR2 is YYREEE (reference sequence). The CDR3 extends over 14 amino acids. The CDR3 is CASSRSGTGRGYTF. Here the CDR3 DNA reads TGTGCCAGCAGCAGAAGTGGGACAGGGCGAGGCTACACCTTC.

For this clonotype: A read error may account for a junction end that differs from germline. This rearrangement joins TRBV19 to TRBJ1-1; tentatively, D is TRBD1 (5 bases). Germline V gene sequence: CDR1 LNHDA, CDR2 SQIVND (reference sequence). The CDR3 extends over 15 amino acids. The CDR3, as DNA: TGTGCCAGTATGGACACGCCGGGGAAAGACACTGGAGCTTTCTTT. It encodes CASMDTPGKDTGAFF. The full variable domain, in which reference TRBV19 and TRBJ1-1 provide the parts outside the CDR3, is DGGITQSPKYLFRKEGQNVTLSCEQNLNHDAMYWYRQDPGQGLRLIYYSQIVNDFQKGDIAEGYSVSREKKESFPLTVTSAQKNPTAFYLCASMDTPGKDTGAFFGQGTRLTVV.

This clonotype has ten or more counts. The chain carries TRBV20-1 and TRBJ2-1, with D uncertain. V lost 0 bases and J 3 bases, leaving 12 bases between the germline ends. Germline CDR1 and CDR2: DFQATT and SNEGSKA (reference sequence). The CDR3 is made up of 15 amino acids. CDR3: CSARDEARNYNEQFF. CDR3 coding DNA: TGCAGTGCTAGAGATGAGGCCAGAAACTACAATGAGCAGTTCTTC.

The sample holds many counts of this clonotype. The J gene is TRBJ1-3, the V gene TRBV11-2; unclear D gene. CDR1 SGHAT and CDR2 FQNNGV come from the germline V gene. CDR3 length: 14 amino acids. The V end was cut by 5 bases, the J end by 0 bases, with 8 bases between. CDR3 sequence reads: CASSQSHSGNTIYF. CDR3 DNA sequence: TGTGCCAGCAGCCAGAGCCACTCTGGAAACACCATATATTTT.

This clonotype was detected ten times or more. This chain links TRBV12-3 or TRBV12-4 with TRBJ2-3; the D is unclear. The CDR3 extends over 14 amino acids. Trimming took 2 bases from V and 4 from J, leaving 10 bases between them. The CDR3 here is CASSLILGSDTQYF. DNA for the CDR3: TGTGCCAGCAGTTTAATTCTTGGGTCAGATACGCAGTATTTT.

This clonotype was observed at least ten times. The V call is TRBV6-2 or TRBV6-3, the J call TRBJ1-6; 7 bases are a match to TRBD1. Per germline, CDR1 MNHEY and CDR2 SVGEGT. The CDR3 extends over 14 amino acids. V shed 4 bases and J 15 bases; nucleotides not matched to a gene: 12. CDR3 in amino acids: CASSSESWDRSLHF. The CDR3 DNA sequence: TGTGCCAGCAGTTCCGAGTCCTGGGACAGAAGCCTCCACTTT.

This clonotype came up many times. The chain carries TRBV20-1 and TRBJ2-2; 8 positions match TRBD2. The ends lost 2 bases at V and 9 bases at J; junction bases unmatched: 8. There are 14 residues in the CDR3. CDR1 and CDR2 (germline): DFQATT, SNEGSKA (reference sequence). CDR3 sequence reads: CSARPSFSGRELFF. CDR3 coding DNA: TGCAGTGCTAGACCCTCATTTAGCGGGAGGGAGCTGTTTTTT.

This clonotype was seen repeatedly, ten times or more. The genes are TRBV7-2 and TRBJ1-1; 7 bases are a match to TRBD1. This CDR3 spans 13 amino acids. The V gene end was trimmed by 4 bases and the J gene end by 4 bases; junction bases not matched to a gene: 3. Germline-derived CDR1 and CDR2 are SGHTA and FQGNSA. CDR3: CASSSPGGTEAFF. CDR3 sequence (DNA): TGTGCCAGCAGCTCTCCAGGGGGCACTGAAGCTTTCTTT.

This clonotype has a count of ten or more. CDR3 DNA: TGTGCCAGCAGCCAAGAGGGACTAGCGACAGATACGCAGTATTTT. Amino acids: CASSQEGLATDTQYF. V is TRBV4-2 and J is TRBJ2-3, with 10 nucleotides matching TRBD2. The germline V gene has CDR1 LGHNA and CDR2 YNFKEQ. V shed 0 bases and J 3 bases; nucleotides not matched to a gene: 0. CDR3 length: 15 residues.

This clonotype was counted many times. The V gene is TRBV6-2 or TRBV6-3, the J gene TRBJ2-7; no reliable D call. From germline, CDR1 is MNHEY and CDR2 SVGEGT. This CDR3 has 12 amino acids. V dropped 6 bases and J dropped 4 bases, with 10 bases sitting between them. The DNA for the CDR3 is TGTGCCAGCAGCAGAGCGAGTTACGAGCAGTACGTC. Translating gives CASSRASYEQYV.

This clonotype was counted many times. The rearrangement links TRBV24-1 to TRBJ2-2; possibly TRBD2 for D (6 bases). The CDR3 contains 14 residues. Trimming shortened V by 5 bases and J by 0 bases, and 6 bases separated the two germline ends. The germline CDR1 and CDR2 sequences are KGHDR and SFDVKD. The CDR3 here is CATSGLANTGELFF. DNA for the CDR3: TGTGCCACCAGTGGACTAGCGAACACCGGGGAGCTGTTTTTT.

Ten or more counts support this clonotype. V and J are TRBV20-1 and TRBJ2-7, with D hard to call. V lost 5 bases and J lost 0, with 8 bases in between. Germline assignment: CDR1 DFQATT and CDR2 SNEGSKA (reference sequence). The length of the CDR3 is 12 residues. The CDR3 DNA reads TGCAGTGCTTCGGACGGCTCCTACGAGCAGTACTTC. Translating gives CSASDGSYEQYF.

This clonotype was detected only a few times. The rearrangement joins TRBV7-2 to TRBJ2-7; 8 nucleotides agree with TRBD2. The V gene end was trimmed by 7 bases and the J gene end by 5 bases; junction bases not matched to a gene: 13. Per the germline V gene, CDR1 is SGHTA and CDR2 is FQGNSA. The CDR3 consists of 15 residues. CDR3 protein: CASTPSGTRGNEQYF. CDR3 sequence (DNA): TGTGCCAGCACCCCGAGTGGGACTAGGGGTAACGAGCAGTACTTC.

The sample holds many counts of this clonotype. The chain couples TRBV12-3 or TRBV12-4 to TRBJ2-6, with D perhaps TRBD1 (5 bases). This CDR3 contains 16 residues. Trimming pared 3 bases from V and 2 bases from J, leaving 11 bases between. The CDR3 region has the DNA TGTGCCAGCAGTTTTAGGGGTATTGCTGGGGCCAACGTCCTGACTTTC. It codes for CASSFRGIAGANVLTF.

CDR3: CASRATGTANQPQHF. CDR3 sequence (DNA): TGTGCCAGCAGAGCGACCGGGACAGCTAATCAGCCCCAGCATTTT. This chain connects TRBV6-1 to TRBJ1-5; 7 positions agree with TRBD1. Germline CDR1 reads MNHNS; CDR2 reads SASEGT. The trim removed 6 bases at V and 4 bases at J, leaving 9 bases unmatched. The CDR3 totals 15 residues.

This clonotype was counted between two and nine times. The V and J genes are TRBV18 and TRBJ1-5; a possible D gene is TRBD1 (6 bases). The CDR3 loop spans 15 amino acids. Trimming stripped 3 bases from V and 5 bases from J, with 14 bases between. Germline lookup yields CDR1 KGHSH and CDR2 LQKENI. CDR3 bases: TGTGCCAGCTCACCGACAGGAGGTCGCGATCAGCCCCAGCATTTT. It is translated as CASSPTGGRDQPQHF.

This clonotype has a count of ten or more. The genes are TRBV7-6 and TRBJ2-5; no clear D. In germline, CDR1 is SGHVS, CDR2 FNYEAQ. CDR3 length equals 13 residues. V gave up 1 base and J gave up 1 base, with 4 bases separating them. The CDR3 is CASSLGPQETQYF. In DNA form, the CDR3 reads TGTGCCAGCAGCTTAGGGCCCCAAGAGACCCAGTACTTC.